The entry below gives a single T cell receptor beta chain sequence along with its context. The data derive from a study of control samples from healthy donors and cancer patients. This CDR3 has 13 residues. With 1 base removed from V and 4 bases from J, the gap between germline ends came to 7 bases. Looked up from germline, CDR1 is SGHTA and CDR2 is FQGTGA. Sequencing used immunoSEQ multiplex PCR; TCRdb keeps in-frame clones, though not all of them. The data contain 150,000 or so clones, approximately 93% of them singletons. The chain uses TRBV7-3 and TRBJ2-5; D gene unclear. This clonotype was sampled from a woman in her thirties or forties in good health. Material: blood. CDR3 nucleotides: TGTGCCAGCAGCTTAAATCTCGCAGAGACCCAGTACTTC. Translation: CASSLNLAETQYF. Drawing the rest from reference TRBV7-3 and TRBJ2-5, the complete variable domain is GAGVSQTPSNKVTEKGKYVELRCDPISGHTALYWYRQSLGQGPEFLIYFQGTGAADDSGLPNDRFFAVRPEGSVSTLKIQRTERGDSAVYLCASSLNLAETQYFGPGTRLLVL.